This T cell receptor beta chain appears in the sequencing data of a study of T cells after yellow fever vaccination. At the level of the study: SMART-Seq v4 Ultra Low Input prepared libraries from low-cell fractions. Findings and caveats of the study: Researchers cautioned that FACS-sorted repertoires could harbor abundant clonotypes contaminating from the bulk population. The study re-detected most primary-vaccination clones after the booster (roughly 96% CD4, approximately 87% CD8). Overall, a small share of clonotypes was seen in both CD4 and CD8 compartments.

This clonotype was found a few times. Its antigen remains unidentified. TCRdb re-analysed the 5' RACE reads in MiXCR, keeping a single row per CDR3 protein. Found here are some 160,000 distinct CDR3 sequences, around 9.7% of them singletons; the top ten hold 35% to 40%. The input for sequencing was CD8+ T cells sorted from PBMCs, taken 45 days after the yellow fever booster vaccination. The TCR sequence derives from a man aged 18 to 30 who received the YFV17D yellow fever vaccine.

CDR3 sequence reads: CASSVGTVNSPLHF. The CDR3 DNA is TGTGCCAGCAGCGTAGGAACAGTTAATTCACCCCTCCACTTT. V is TRBV9 and J is TRBJ1-6; D call uncertain. CDR3 length: 14 residues. In germline, CDR1 is SGDLS, CDR2 YYNGEE. The V and J ends lost 0 bases and 6 bases respectively, with 7 bases between them.